The rows below give T cell receptor beta chains drawn from one sample of a study of T cells in Graves' hyperthyroidism and ophthalmopathy. TCRdb used MiXCR to reprocess the multiplex PCR reads, holding one entry per CDR3 protein. The table shows 250,000 to 300,000 distinct CDR3 sequences, with roughly 14% occurring only once. Sample: blood. The origin of the receptors is a woman aged 25 to 39 with Graves' hyperthyroidism that later progressed to Graves' ophthalmopathy. CDR3s include the opening cysteine and the closing phenylalanine or tryptophan. Fields, in order: D gene, J gene, clone size, V gene, CDR3 DNA, CDR3 protein. A D gene is named only where the DNA matches it firmly. The size field is filled for only some rows; it gives once, few, many or a size class.

d_call: .
j_call: TRBJ2-2
clone_size: once
v_call: TRBV9
cdr3_nt: TGTGCCAGCAGCCCCCCCCGGGGCGGGGAGCTGTTTTTT
cdr3_aa: CASSPPRGGELFF

d_call: .
j_call: TRBJ1-5
clone_size: many
v_call: TRBV11-2
cdr3_nt: TGTGCCAGCAGCTTAGGAGGGGAGCCAAATCAGCCCCAGCATTTT
cdr3_aa: CASSLGGEPNQPQHF

d_call: .
j_call: TRBJ2-5
clone_size: .
v_call: TRBV11-2
cdr3_nt: TGTGCCAGCAGCTTAGCCGAACTACCCCAGTACTTC
cdr3_aa: CASSLAELPQYF

d_call: TRBD2
j_call: TRBJ2-7
clone_size: many
v_call: TRBV27
cdr3_nt: TGTGCCAGCAGTTTGAAGACTAGCGCGATTTCCTACGAGCAGTACTTC
cdr3_aa: CASSLKTSAISYEQYF

d_call: .
j_call: TRBJ2-7
clone_size: many
v_call: TRBV12-3/TRBV12-4
cdr3_nt: TGTGCCAGCAGTTTATTTTGGGAAAGCTCCTACGAGCAGTACTTC
cdr3_aa: CASSLFWESSYEQYF

d_call: .
j_call: TRBJ1-1
clone_size: few
v_call: TRBV25-1
cdr3_nt: TGTGCCAGCAGTTCGGTTGGGTGGGCTGAAGCTTTCTTT
cdr3_aa: CASSSVGWAEAFF

d_call: .
j_call: TRBJ1-3
clone_size: many
v_call: TRBV10-3
cdr3_nt: TGTGCCATCAGTGAGGCGGGCCGACTCGATCCGGGAAACACCATATATTTT
cdr3_aa: CAISEAGRLDPGNTIYF

d_call: .
j_call: TRBJ1-1
clone_size: many
v_call: TRBV28
cdr3_nt: TGTGCCAGCAGTCCCTCGCCCGGGACTGGTTTCTTT
cdr3_aa: CASSPSPGTGFF

d_call: .
j_call: TRBJ2-5
clone_size: many
v_call: TRBV20-1
cdr3_nt: TGCAGTGCTCCTCCTCCGGGATGGGAGACCCAGTACTTC
cdr3_aa: CSAPPPGWETQYF

d_call: TRBD2
j_call: TRBJ2-1
clone_size: many
v_call: TRBV7-2
cdr3_nt: TGTGCCAGCAGCTTAGAGGGAGCGGGAGTTGGGAATGAGCAGTTCTTC
cdr3_aa: CASSLEGAGVGNEQFF

d_call: .
j_call: TRBJ2-1
clone_size: many
v_call: TRBV2
cdr3_nt: TGTGCCAGCAGTGATGAGAGTAATGAGCAGTTCTTC
cdr3_aa: CASSDESNEQFF

d_call: .
j_call: TRBJ2-2
clone_size: few
v_call: TRBV27
cdr3_nt: TGTGCCAGCGGTCGGGACTCCACCGGGGAGCTGTTTTTT
cdr3_aa: CASGRDSTGELFF

d_call: .
j_call: TRBJ2-3
clone_size: many
v_call: TRBV18
cdr3_nt: TGTGCCAGCTCTCAACAGGCTAGCACAGATACGCAGTATTTT
cdr3_aa: CASSQQASTDTQYF

d_call: .
j_call: TRBJ1-5
clone_size: few
v_call: TRBV19
cdr3_nt: TGTGCCAGTAGTACTTGGACAGCCAATCAGCCCCAGCATTTT
cdr3_aa: CASSTWTANQPQHF

d_call: .
j_call: TRBJ2-2
clone_size: many
v_call: TRBV5-1
cdr3_nt: TGCGCCAGCAGCTATACCGGGGCCACCGGGGAGCTGTTTTTT
cdr3_aa: CASSYTGATGELFF

d_call: TRBD1
j_call: TRBJ1-5
clone_size: .
v_call: TRBV4-3
cdr3_nt: TGCGCCAGCAGCCTAGACAGGGGCGTGAATCAGCCCCAGCATTTT
cdr3_aa: CASSLDRGVNQPQHF

d_call: .
j_call: TRBJ2-1
clone_size: many
v_call: TRBV27
cdr3_nt: TGTGCCAGCAGTTTACAACTGAATTCCTACAATGAGCAGTTCTTC
cdr3_aa: CASSLQLNSYNEQFF

d_call: .
j_call: TRBJ2-3
clone_size: many
v_call: TRBV5-1
cdr3_nt: TGCGCCAGCAGCTTCGGGCAGAATAGGGCAGATACGCAGTATTTT
cdr3_aa: CASSFGQNRADTQYF

d_call: .
j_call: TRBJ2-7
clone_size: .
v_call: TRBV19
cdr3_nt: TGTGCCAGTAGCTCGGGGGCGAGGGAGCAGTACTTC
cdr3_aa: CASSSGAREQYF

d_call: TRBD1
j_call: TRBJ2-7
clone_size: many
v_call: TRBV20-1
cdr3_nt: TGCAGTACCGGACAGGGAGTAGGCTACGAGCAGTACTTC
cdr3_aa: CSTGQGVGYEQYF

d_call: TRBD1
j_call: TRBJ2-3
clone_size: many
v_call: TRBV4-1
cdr3_nt: TGCGCCAGCAGCCAAGAGATTACAGGGGGGAGTACGCAGTATTTT
cdr3_aa: CASSQEITGGSTQYF

d_call: TRBD2
j_call: TRBJ2-2
clone_size: .
v_call: TRBV9
cdr3_nt: TGTGCCAGCAGCGACCCGGGACTAGCGGCCCTCCCCGGGGAGCTGTTTTTT
cdr3_aa: CASSDPGLAALPGELFF

d_call: .
j_call: TRBJ2-3
clone_size: many
v_call: TRBV24-1
cdr3_nt: TGTGCCACCAGTGACCTACAGGTCCAAGCAGATACGCAGTATTTT
cdr3_aa: CATSDLQVQADTQYF

d_call: .
j_call: TRBJ2-1
clone_size: many
v_call: TRBV11-2
cdr3_nt: TGTGCCAGCAGCCCAGCTCCCTCCTACAATGAGCAGTTCTTC
cdr3_aa: CASSPAPSYNEQFF

d_call: TRBD2
j_call: TRBJ2-5
clone_size: .
v_call: TRBV24-1
cdr3_nt: TGTGCCACCAGTGATTTGCGGGACCGTAGCGGGAGCCAAGAGACCCAGTACTTC
cdr3_aa: CATSDLRDRSGSQETQYF

d_call: .
j_call: TRBJ1-1
clone_size: many
v_call: TRBV6-6
cdr3_nt: TGTGCCAGCAGTTACCCCGGGACATGGGAAGCTTTCTTT
cdr3_aa: CASSYPGTWEAFF

d_call: TRBD1
j_call: TRBJ1-1
clone_size: many
v_call: TRBV7-2
cdr3_nt: TGTGCCAGCAGCCCCCTGGGACAGCTGAACACTGAAGCTTTCTTT
cdr3_aa: CASSPLGQLNTEAFF

d_call: TRBD1
j_call: TRBJ2-2
clone_size: many
v_call: TRBV6-2/TRBV6-3
cdr3_nt: TGTGCCAGCAGAAAGACAGGGGGCAACACCGGGGAGCTGTTTTTT
cdr3_aa: CASRKTGGNTGELFF

d_call: .
j_call: TRBJ1-1
clone_size: many
v_call: TRBV19
cdr3_nt: TGTGCCAGCACGCGGCAGCTGAAGCCTTTCTTT
cdr3_aa: CASTRQLKPFF